Reported below is one TCR beta chain. No antigen is known for it. These data belong to a study of cytomegalovirus exposure and HLA in healthy donors. Germline lookup yields CDR1 SGHAT and CDR2 FQNNGV. Trimming took off 5 bases at V and 0 bases at J, with 14 bases between the two ends. This CDR3 comprises 15 residues. The PCR made use of 60 Vbeta and 13 Jbeta primers. Data came from immunoSEQ multiplex PCR; TCRdb stores just in-frame clones and leaves some out. The table records roughly 150,000 clones, roughly 77% of them present only once. General study findings and limits: From TCR beta sequences, most subjects' HLA-A and HLA-B alleles were reportedly predicted accurately. Published work reported that the classifier diagnosed cytomegalovirus status with high specificity and sensitivity.

The TCR originated in a man between 18 and 35 years old in good health and CMV-seropositive. The specimen was PBMCs. The genes are TRBV11-2 and TRBJ2-7; perhaps TRBD2 as D (7 bases). The CDR3 loop is CASSRGGVGSYEQYF. The CDR3 DNA follows: TGTGCCAGCAGCCGAGGGGGGGTCGGCTCCTACGAGCAGTACTTC.